A selection of T cell receptor beta chains follows, all from one sample in a study of cytomegalovirus exposure and HLA in healthy donors. Libraries were prepared by immunoSEQ multiplex PCR; TCRdb keeps only in-frame clonotypes and omits some of them. This sample has about 100,000 clones; 75% to 90% occur once, and the top ten carry about 3.9%. What was sequenced was PBMCs. These receptors all stem from a man in his thirties or forties in good health and CMV-seronegative. CDR3s include the opening cysteine and the closing phenylalanine or tryptophan. A D gene is named only where the DNA matches it firmly. A clone size is listed for some rows: how often the clone was seen (once, few, many), or a class if it is expanded.

>TRBV29-1|-|-|TRBJ2-7
TGCAGCGTTTCGGGCGGGGCCTCCTACGAGCAGTACTTC
CSVSGGASYEQYF
>TRBV5-6|TRBD2|-|TRBJ2-1
TGTGCCAGCAGCTTGGGACTAGCGGACCCTTCTAATGAGCAGTTCTTC
CASSLGLADPSNEQFF
>TRBV6-1|-|-|TRBJ1-5
TGTGCCAGCAGGACACAACGCAATCAGCCCCAGCATTTT
CASRTQRNQPQHF
>TRBV7-7|-|-|TRBJ2-7
TGTGCTAGCAGCTTAAATAGCGGCTCATACGAGCAGTACTTC
CASSLNSGSYEQYF
>TRBV30|-|-|TRBJ1-4
TGTGCCTGGAGTGCGACAGTGAATAATGAAAAACTGTTTTTT
CAWSATVNNEKLFF
>TRBV5-8|TRBD1|-|TRBJ1-1
TGTGCCAGCAGCCCGCTCATGAGGACAGGGAGAATTGAAGCTTTCTTT
CASSPLMRTGRIEAFF
>TRBV28|-|-|TRBJ2-7
TGTGCCAGCAGTTTTCGGACAAGGCGGCCCTACGAGCAGTACTTC
CASSFRTRRPYEQYF
>TRBV5-1|-|-|TRBJ1-1
TGCGCCAGCAGCTTGGGGGGCAACACTGAAGCTTTCTTT
CASSLGGNTEAFF
>TRBV6-1|TRBD2|-|TRBJ2-5
TGTGCCTTCTCTAGCGGGGGGGGGAGGGAGACCCAGTACTTC
CAFSSGGGRETQYF
>TRBV29-1|-|-|TRBJ1-5
TGCAGCGTGCAGGGATCGTTGGATCAGCCCCAGCATTTT
CSVQGSLDQPQHF
>TRBV30|TRBD1|-|TRBJ2-7
TGTGCCTGGAGGGGTGGACAGGGACTCTACGAGCAGTACTTC
CAWRGGQGLYEQYF
>TRBV29-1|-|few|TRBJ2-3
TGCAGCGTTGTTCCTAGCACAGATACGCAGTATTTT
CSVVPSTDTQYF
>TRBV30|TRBD2|-|TRBJ2-3
TGTGCCTGGAGTGTAACGGGGGGAACCACAGATACGCAGTATTTT
CAWSVTGGTTDTQYF
>TRBV27|-|-|TRBJ1-1
TGTGCCAGCAGATACAGGGCCCCCTACACTGAAGCTTTCTTT
CASRYRAPYTEAFF
>TRBV14|TRBD2|-|TRBJ2-1
TGTGCCAGCAGCCCGTCATTGTCTAGCGGGATTTCCTACAATGAGCAGTTCTTC
CASSPSLSSGISYNEQFF
>TRBV6-1|-|-|TRBJ2-2
TGTGCCAGCAGTATGCAGGGTCCCACCGGGGAGCTGTTTTTT
CASSMQGPTGELFF
>TRBV7-9|-|once|TRBJ2-7
TGTGCCAGCAGCTTAGGGGACAACTCCTACGAGCAGTACTTC
CASSLGDNSYEQYF
>TRBV28|-|-|TRBJ2-2
TGTGCCAGCAGTCATAACATGTGGGGGCCTAACACCGGGGAGCTGTTTTTT
CASSHNMWGPNTGELFF
>TRBV25-1|-|once|TRBJ1-3
TGTGCCAGCAACTCAGGTAGTTCAGGAAACACCATATATTTT
CASNSGSSGNTIYF
>TRBV30|TRBD2|-|TRBJ2-2
TGTGCCTGGAGCCGGGGGGGGACCACCGGGGAGCTGTTTTTT
CAWSRGGTTGELFF
>TRBV6-5|-|once|TRBJ1-1
TGTGCCAGCAGTTATAGGGAGATTAGGAACACTGAAGCTTTCTTT
CASSYREIRNTEAFF
>TRBV9|TRBD2|once|TRBJ2-2
TGTGCCAGCAGCGTAGTAGCGGGGGGGCCCACCGGGGAGCTGTTTTTT
CASSVVAGGPTGELFF
>TRBV10-3|TRBD1|-|TRBJ1-5
TGTGCCATCAGGGCGGGACAGGAGAATCAGCCCCAGCATTTT
CAIRAGQENQPQHF
>TRBV9|TRBD2|-|TRBJ2-5
TGTGCCAGCAGCACAAGCCTAGCGGGGGGGCCGTCCGAGACCCAGTACTTC
CASSTSLAGGPSETQYF
>TRBV19|TRBD1|-|TRBJ2-6
TGTGCCAGTAGTAGGGACAGGGGGCCGGGGGCCAACGTCCTGACTTTC
CASSRDRGPGANVLTF
>TRBV7-2|-|-|TRBJ2-3
TGTGCCAGCAGGACAGTAACGCAAGATACGCAGTATTTT
CASRTVTQDTQYF
>TRBV6-6|-|-|TRBJ2-5
TGTGCCAGCAGTTACCAGGGTCGGGAGACCCAGTACTTC
CASSYQGRETQYF
>TRBV7-8|-|-|TRBJ2-7
TGTGCCAGCAGCTTCTCCAGCTCCTACGAGCAGTACTTC
CASSFSSSYEQYF
>TRBV4-2|TRBD1|-|TRBJ1-1
TGTGCCAGCAGCCAACCTACAGGGGACACTGAAGCTTTCTTT
CASSQPTGDTEAFF
>TRBV5-6|TRBD2|-|TRBJ2-7
TGTGCCAGCACCGGGGGGTCCTACGAGCAGTACTTC
CASTGGSYEQYF
>TRBV18|-|-|TRBJ2-5
TGTGCCAGCTCACCCCAGAAAGAGACCCAGTACTTC
CASSPQKETQYF
>TRBV19|-|-|TRBJ1-2
TGTGCCAGTAGTCCCGGCTATGGCTACACCTTC
CASSPGYGYTF
>TRBV2|TRBD2|-|TRBJ2-1
TGTGCCAGCAGTGATGGACTAGCGGGGGCAACCCAGCAGTTCTTC
CASSDGLAGATQQFF
>TRBV29-1|-|-|TRBJ1-1
TGCAGCGTTGTTCAAACCGGGACACGGAACACTGAAGCTTTCTTT
CSVVQTGTRNTEAFF
>TRBV10-3|-|-|TRBJ1-1
TGTGCCACCGCCAATACAGAAGCTTTCTTT
CATANTEAFF
>TRBV4-1|-|-|TRBJ2-2
TGCGCCAGCCGAACCCTAGCGACGAACACCGGGGAGCTGTTTTTT
CASRTLATNTGELFF
>TRBV7-2|-|-|TRBJ2-1
TGTGCCAGCAGCTCCGGGGACTCTTACAATGAGCAGTTCTTC
CASSSGDSYNEQFF
>TRBV4-3|-|-|TRBJ1-1
TGCGCCAGCAGCCAAGAAGTCTGGCAGGGGTCTAAGGACACTGAAGCTTTCTTT
CASSQEVWQGSKDTEAFF
>TRBV27|TRBD1|-|TRBJ2-7
TGTGCCAGCAGCTTCGGGACAGGGGGCGTCTACGAGCAGTACTTC
CASSFGTGGVYEQYF
>TRBV6-5|-|-|TRBJ2-7
TGTGCCAGCACTAGGAGGAATCCGAGCTACGAGCAGTACTTC
CASTRRNPSYEQYF
>TRBV7-9|-|-|TRBJ2-5
TGTGCCAGCAACCCGTTCCCGCCTAGCGCTTTGGAGACCCAGTACTTC
CASNPFPPSALETQYF
>TRBV6-1|-|-|TRBJ1-1
TGTGCCAGCAGTGAAGAGGGGGTTGAAGCTTTCTTT
CASSEEGVEAFF
>TRBV13|-|-|TRBJ2-3
TGTGCCAGCAGCCGCGGTAGTAGCACAGATACGCAGTATTTT
CASSRGSSTDTQYF
>TRBV5-6|-|-|TRBJ1-3
TGTGCCAGCAGCTCAGGGTCTTCCGCCTCTGGAAACACCATATATTTT
CASSSGSSASGNTIYF